This T cell receptor beta chain was retrieved from a study of cytomegalovirus exposure and HLA in healthy donors. Study details: An early data release held around 80 million unique TCRs from HLA-typed donors.

Amplification used 60 Vbeta primers and 13 Jbeta primers. Sequencing used immunoSEQ multiplex PCR; TCRdb keeps in-frame clones, though not all of them. The table lists 100,000 to 150,000 clones, over 75% of them singletons. This CDR3 contains 13 residues. With 8 bases removed from V and 5 bases from J, the gap between germline ends came to 11 bases. Germline V gene data show CDR1 as SGHRS and CDR2 as YFSETQ. Study-wide results and limits: Being indistinguishable, some V segments were excluded, TRBV6-2 and TRBV6-3 among them.

On this clone: Antigen: not known.

The clonotype was recovered from a male donor in good health and CMV-seropositive. The specimen was PBMCs. This chain joins TRBV5-1 and TRBJ1-6, with TRBD1 as a possible D gene (6 bases). The CDR3 spells CASKDRDNSPLHF. The CDR3 DNA reads as TGCGCCAGTAAGGACAGAGATAATTCACCCCTCCACTTT.